These 21 T cell receptor beta chains share one sample of origin, sequenced in a study of regulatory and conventional T cells in RAG deficiency. Assay: immunoSEQ multiplex PCR; the TCRdb copy retains only in-frame clones and omits some. This sample has over 10,000 clones, with approximately 94% found just once. The sorted regulatory T cells were CD4+, CD25-high and CD127-low, with genomic DNA sequenced. The sample was also reused in another study, on regulatory T cells. That paper states: The PCR used 52 TRBV and 13 TRBJ primers.

Material: CD127- CD25+ CD4+ Tregs sorted from blood. These receptors all come from a human donor in good health.

In nucleotides, the CDR3 is TGTGCCAGCAGCTTAGGTCCGGGGAGGACTGAAGCTTTCTTT. It encodes CASSLGPGRTEAFF. The V gene is TRBV7-3, the J gene TRBJ1-1, with unresolved D. The CDR3 has 14 residues. The germline V and J ends were trimmed by 2 bases and 5 bases, with 12 bases remaining between them. In germline, CDR1 is SGHTA, CDR2 FQGTGA.

This sequence joins TRBV4-1 and TRBJ2-1, with 15 bases aligning to TRBD2. CDR3 length equals 17 residues. The V and J ends lost 4 bases and 7 bases, in that order; junction bases with no gene match: 8. Germline V CDR1 and CDR2: MGHRA, YSYEKL. The CDR3 spells CASSPGLAGGPKNEQFF. As DNA, the CDR3 is TGCGCCAGCAGCCCCGGACTAGCGGGGGGGCCTAAGAATGAGCAGTTCTTC.

This clone was recorded once. This rearrangement joins TRBV5-1 to TRBJ2-4, with TRBD1 matching 9 bases. Germline V CDR1 and CDR2: SGHRS, YFSETQ. This CDR3 contains 21 residues. Unmatched junction bases numbered 19, after V lost 3 bases and J lost 0 bases. CDR3 residues: CASSWNPNIGTGPLAKNIQYF. The CDR3 coding sequence is TGCGCCAGCAGCTGGAACCCGAATATCGGGACAGGGCCTCTAGCCAAAAACATTCAGTACTTC.

The chain uses TRBV4-1 and TRBJ2-6; D perhaps matches TRBD1 (5 bases). The CDR3 has 18 residues. Germline loops: CDR1 MGHRA, CDR2 YSYEKL. The V end lost 8 bases, the J end lost 0 bases, and 20 bases lay between the germline ends. This CDR3 is CASAGTPRVGSGANVLTF. The CDR3 nucleotides read TGCGCCAGCGCCGGAACTCCCAGGGTCGGCTCTGGGGCCAACGTCCTGACTTTC.

The rearrangement joins TRBV5-1 to TRBJ1-1; TRBD1 matches 9 bases. Germline CDR1 reads SGHRS; CDR2 reads YFSETQ. The CDR3 spans 15 residues. The trim removed 1 base at V and 4 bases at J, leaving 5 bases unmatched. This CDR3 is CASSLTQGAPTEAFF. CDR3 sequence (DNA): TGCGCCAGCAGCTTGACACAGGGGGCCCCCACTGAAGCTTTCTTT. Looking up the rest from reference TRBV5-1 and TRBJ1-1 gives the full variable domain: KAGVTQTPRYLIKTRGQQVTLSCSPISGHRSVSWYQQTPGQGLQFLFEYFSETQRNKGNFPGRFSGRQFSNSRSEMNVSTLELGDSALYLCASSLTQGAPTEAFFGQGTRLTVV.

This rearrangement joins TRBV6-6 to TRBJ1-2, with D possibly TRBD1 on 6 matching bases. This CDR3 has 13 residues. Per germline, CDR1 MNHNY and CDR2 SVGAGI (reference sequence). Trimming removed 6 bases from V and 4 bases from J, with 12 bases in between. CDR3 residues: CASSLTGTYGYTF. In DNA, the CDR3 is TGTGCCAGCAGCCTAACAGGGACCTATGGCTACACCTTC.

J is TRBJ1-3 and V is TRBV18; D is perhaps TRBD1 (6 bases). From germline, CDR1 is KGHSH and CDR2 LQKENI. The V end was cut by 3 bases, the J end by 3 bases, with 18 bases between. The CDR3 length is 17 residues. The CDR3 is CASSPRLGHVGGNTIYF. The CDR3 DNA reads as TGTGCCAGCTCACCCCGCCTGGGACACGTTGGTGGAAACACCATATATTTT.

The gene calls are TRBV7-8 and TRBJ2-7; D is ambiguous. CDR3 length: 15 amino acids. Germline V lookup: CDR1 SGHVS, CDR2 FQNEAQ. The V end was cut by 1 base, the J end by 2 bases, with 12 bases between. Written as DNA, the CDR3 is TGTGCCAGCAGCTTAGTGGCTAGGCCTACCTACGAGCAGTACTTC. Its protein is CASSLVARPTYEQYF.

The V gene is TRBV30, the J gene TRBJ1-1; D gene unclear. Germline loops: CDR1 GTSNPN, CDR2 SVGIG (reference sequence). Trimming removed 3 bases at V and 5 bases at J, with 16 bases between. This CDR3 is built from 14 residues. As DNA, the CDR3 is TGTGCCTGGAGCCCCCAGGTCCGAGAAACTGAAGCTTTCTTT. Its protein product is CAWSPQVRETEAFF.

This chain connects TRBV10-2 to TRBJ1-1; 8 bases agree with TRBD1. The CDR3 is made up of 14 amino acids. Germline assignment: CDR1 WSHSY and CDR2 SAAADI. V dropped 8 bases and J dropped 5; count of bases not matched to a gene: 10. The CDR3 is CASWADRGGTEAFF. DNA of the CDR3: TGCGCCAGCTGGGCAGACAGGGGTGGGACTGAAGCTTTCTTT.

This chain uses TRBV9 with TRBJ2-1; 14 bases agree with TRBD2. The CDR3 consists of 17 residues. V shed 4 bases, J shed 6 bases, and the junction held 9 bases outside the gene matches. From germline, CDR1 is SGDLS and CDR2 YYNGEE. CDR3 nucleotide sequence: TGTGCCAGCAGCCACACCCTGACTAGCGGGGGGGCCAATGAGCAGTTCTTC. It translates to CASSHTLTSGGANEQFF.

The gene calls are TRBV28 and TRBJ1-2, with 7 bases lining up with TRBD1. The CDR3 consists of 14 residues. Losses at the gene ends were 6 bases for V and 2 bases for J; bases not matched to a gene: 6. Germline lookup yields CDR1 MDHEN and CDR2 SYDVKM. CDR3 nucleotides: TGTGCCAGCAGAAAGACAGGGCCGAACTATGGCTACACCTTC. As protein: CASRKTGPNYGYTF.

This chain uses TRBV9 with TRBJ1-4; 9 bases fit TRBD1. Losses at the gene ends were 0 bases for V and 13 bases for J; bases not matched to a gene: 13. CDR3 length: 16 amino acids. Germline V CDR1 and CDR2: SGDLS, YYNGEE. The CDR3, as DNA: TGTGCCAGCAGCGTAGGAGACAGGGGGGTGATCGGGAGACTGTTTTTT. This encodes CASSVGDRGVIGRLFF.

J is TRBJ1-2 and V is TRBV5-4; D is undetermined. The germline V gene has CDR1 SGHNT and CDR2 YYREEE (reference sequence). The CDR3 sequence is 14 residues long. V was trimmed by 1 base and J by 0 bases, leaving 7 bases between them. CDR3: CASSLTAANYGYTF. CDR3 coding DNA: TGTGCCAGCAGCTTGACAGCCGCTAACTATGGCTACACCTTC.

This chain joins TRBV7-2 and TRBJ1-2; 7 nucleotides align to TRBD1. Trimming took 5 bases from V and 6 from J; bases not matched to a gene: 12. The CDR3 totals 15 residues. CDR1 and CDR2 from the germline V gene are SGHTA and FQGNSA. CDR3 nucleotides: TGTGCCAGCAGCGCCTATTTGACAGGGAAGGATGGCTACACCTTC. Encoded protein: CASSAYLTGKDGYTF.

A single count supports this clone. The chain joins TRBV15 to TRBJ1-2; D remains unclear. V lost 0 bases and J 4 bases, leaving 15 bases between the germline ends. The CDR3 has 16 amino acids. Per germline, CDR1 LNHNV and CDR2 YYDKDF (reference sequence). The CDR3 DNA reads as TGTGCCACCAGCAGAGATTGGAGACGCAATTCCTATGGCTACACCTTC. Translation gives CATSRDWRRNSYGYTF.

This clone was seen more than once but under ten times. V and J are TRBV6-1 and TRBJ1-3; D ambiguous. V shed 4 bases and J shed 0 bases, with 16 bases lying between them. CDR1 is MNHNS and CDR2 is SASEGT in the germline V gene. CDR3 length equals 17 residues. The CDR3 DNA is TGTGCCAGCAGTGTTAGGTTGGCGGTCCTCTCTGGAAACACCATATATTTT. It specifies CASSVRLAVLSGNTIYF.

The chain carries TRBV7-8 and TRBJ2-2, with 8 nucleotides matching TRBD2. The CDR3 consists of 15 residues. Losses at the gene ends were 3 bases for V and 0 bases for J; bases not matched to a gene: 0. Germline V CDR1 and CDR2: SGHVS, FQNEAQ. Here the CDR3 reads CASSFSGANTGELFF. Written as DNA, the CDR3 is TGTGCCAGCAGCTTTAGCGGGGCGAACACCGGGGAGCTGTTTTTT. The full variable domain, rest sourced from reference TRBV7-8 and TRBJ2-2, is GAGVSQSPRYKVAKRGQDVALRCDPISGHVSLFWYQQALGQGPEFLTYFQNEAQLDKSGLPSDRFFAERPEGSVSTLKIQRTQQEDSAVYLCASSFSGANTGELFFGEGSRLTVL.

The table lists this clone with a count of one. V usage is TRBV27 and J usage is TRBJ1-2; 9 bases agree with TRBD1. Germline loops: CDR1 MNHEY, CDR2 SMNVEV (reference sequence). The CDR3 runs 16 residues. J lost 4 bases, V lost 3 bases, and 9 bases had no gene match. CDR3 in DNA: TGTGCCAGCAGTTTCCTGGGACAGGGACGAGGCTATGGCTACACCTTC. Translation: CASSFLGQGRGYGYTF.

The chain links TRBV19 to TRBJ1-5; TRBD1 matches at 9 bases. CDR1 is LNHDA and CDR2 is SQIVND in the germline V gene (reference sequence). The CDR3 runs 14 residues. V gave up 5 bases and J gave up 9 bases; unmatched junction bases: 8. Written as DNA, the CDR3 is TGTGCCAGTAGTCCTGGACAGGGGCCTCGGCCCCAGCATTTT. Translated: CASSPGQGPRPQHF.

The chain is built from TRBV14 and TRBJ2-5; D is possibly TRBD1 (6 bases). TRBJ2-7 matches the DNA end more closely, so the J call is doubtful. CDR3 length equals 12 residues. Germline V CDR1 and CDR2: SGHDN, FVKESK. DNA of the CDR3: TGTGCCAGCGGGGGACACCTCTACGAGCAGTACTTC. This translates into CASGGHLYEQYF.